Each of the 13 T cell receptor beta chains below was sequenced from the same sample in a study of CXCR3-negative and CXCR3-positive naive CD8 T cells. Study observations and caveats: TRB CDR3s of CXCR3-positive naive cells were more hydrophobic than those of CXCR3-negative naive cells.

Their recognized antigens are unknown. The authors made the TRB cDNA libraries by 5' RACE using UMI labels. From the 5' RACE reads, TCRdb lists one entry per CDR3 protein and no DNA. The table for this sample gives around 8,600 distinct CDR3 sequences. Sequencing was done on a sample of naive CXCR3+ CD8+ T cells from blood. The subset: CD45RO-CCR7+CD27+CD95- naive CD8+ T cells expressing CXCR3 (TNR3+). Receptor source: a human donor in good health. Some clones in this sample may be carry-over from other donors' samples.

This rearrangement joins TRBV29-1 to TRBJ2-1; TCRdb's D call, TRBD1, is unchecked because there is no DNA. Germline CDR1 SQVTM, CDR2 ANQGSEA. The CDR3 length is 14 residues. CDR3 in amino acids: CSVEKGGLGNEQFF.

The chain couples TRBV15 to TRBJ2-1; the TCRdb D gene call, TRBD2, has no DNA to confirm it. The V gene's germline CDR1 is LNHNV and CDR2 YYDKDF (reference sequence). This CDR3 has 15 amino acids. The CDR3 loop reads CATSRPSLSYNEQFF. The variable domain in full, completed from reference TRBV15 and TRBJ2-1, reads DAMVIQNPRYQVTQFGKPVTLSCSQTLNHNVMYWYQQKSSQAPKLLFHYYDKDFNNEADTPDNFQSRRPNTSFCFLDIRSPGLGDTAMYLCATSRPSLSYNEQFFGPGTRLTVL.

This CDR3 is CASSEAHNSPLHF. The rearrangement uses TRBV2 and TRBJ1-6. The CDR3 is 13 residues long. Looked up from germline, CDR1 is SNHLY and CDR2 is FYNNEI. Complete variable domain (other parts from reference TRBV2 and TRBJ1-6): EPEVTQTPSHQVTQMGQEVILRCVPISNHLYFYWYRQILGQKVEFLVSFYNNEISEKSEIFDDQFSVERPDGSNFTLKIRSTKLEDSAMYFCASSEAHNSPLHFGNGTRLTVT.

This chain's CDR3 is CSVRGLADGTDTQYF. The chain employs TRBV29-1 and TRBJ2-3; the TRBD2 assignment by TCRdb is unverifiable without DNA. Per the germline V gene, CDR1 is SQVTM and CDR2 is ANQGSEA. This CDR3 is built from 15 residues.

This clonotype is labeled medium-sized based on frequency. The chain combines TRBV9 with TRBJ1-1. The length of the CDR3 is 14 residues. In germline, CDR1 is SGDLS, CDR2 YYNGEE. CDR3 sequence: CASSVNPMNTEAFF.

Measured by frequency, this clonotype is medium-sized (0.01 to 0.1%). The gene calls are TRBV5-1 and TRBJ2-1. CDR1 SGHRS and CDR2 YFSETQ come from the germline V gene. This CDR3 contains 13 residues. CDR3 region: CASSGIAPNEQFF.

Judged by frequency, this clonotype is medium-sized (0.01 to 0.1%). The chain has TRBV10-2 and TRBJ2-7; TCRdb's D call, TRBD1, is unchecked because there is no DNA. Germline loops: CDR1 WSHSY, CDR2 SAAADI. The CDR3 totals 14 residues. This chain's CDR3 is CASSETKGSSEQYF.

CDR3 region: CASRSSQGSAYEQYF. This chain connects TRBV12-3 or TRBV12-4 to TRBJ2-7; absent DNA, TCRdb's TRBD1 call cannot be checked. The CDR3 covers 15 residues.

Measured by frequency, this clonotype is medium-sized. This chain uses TRBV29-1 with TRBJ1-4; without DNA, the TCRdb call of TRBD1 cannot be checked. The germline gives CDR1 SQVTM, CDR2 ANQGSEA. CDR3 length: 14 residues. CDR3 protein: CSVEDHGPGGKLFF.

This clonotype is identified as medium-sized from frequency. V is TRBV2 and J is TRBJ2-2; TCRdb indicates TRBD2, and absent DNA this call remains unverified. The germline V gene encodes CDR1 SNHLY and CDR2 FYNNEI. The CDR3 totals 17 residues. CDR3 loop: CASSGTSGNPNTGELFF.

This chain joins TRBV5-1 and TRBJ2-1; lacking DNA, the TRBD2 call made by TCRdb goes unchecked. The CDR3 loop spans 16 amino acids. The germline CDR1 and CDR2 sequences are SGHRS and YFSETQ. The CDR3 is CASSLALAGIWDEQFF.

By frequency, this clonotype is medium-sized. The chain carries TRBV20-1 and TRBJ2-1; TCRdb selects TRBD2, and the lack of DNA leaves this call unchecked. Germline V gene data show CDR1 as DFQATT and CDR2 as SNEGSKA (reference sequence). The CDR3 consists of 13 residues. CDR3 sequence: CSAREGGTNEQFF.

The J gene is TRBJ2-2, the V gene TRBV29-1. The CDR3 length is 13 residues. Germline lookup yields CDR1 SQVTM and CDR2 ANQGSEA. The CDR3 spells CSAHQENTGELFF.